This T cell receptor beta chain was recorded in a study of CD8 T cells in Susac syndrome. Reverse transcription of roughly 0.5 to 1 ug RNA was carried out with random hexamers. Amplification of TCR beta CDR3 by immunoSEQ multiplex PCR spanned 54 Vbeta and 13 Jbeta. In TCRdb, the immunoSEQ multiplex PCR reads were re-called with MiXCR into one record per CDR3 protein. The sample lists a few hundred thousand distinct CDR3 sequences, approximately 95% occurring once. This CDR3 comprises 13 residues. V lost 1 base and J 8 bases, leaving 14 bases between the germline ends. Germline lookup yields CDR1 GTSNPN and CDR2 SVGIG (reference sequence). The T cells that were sequenced for TCR beta were CD8+ and CD4+ cells from blood. The multiple sclerosis controls consisted of treatment-naive patients with relapsing-remitting disease, either stable or active.

The V call is TRBV30, the J call TRBJ1-2; no definite D call. Sequences were obtained from CD4+ T cells from PBMCs. The receptor's source is a human donor with multiple sclerosis. CDR3 sequence reads: CAWSGRFRGGYTF. The CDR3 DNA sequence: TGTGCCTGGAGTGGGAGATTCCGCGGGGGCTACACCTTC.